This TCR beta chain was sequenced during a study of cytomegalovirus exposure and HLA in healthy donors. In the PCR, 60 Vbeta and 13 Jbeta primers were used. Repertoires were generated with immunoSEQ multiplex PCR, while TCRdb's copy carries only in-frame clones and drops some. Of about 180,000 clones in the sample, less than 80% are singletons; the top ten hold around 1.6%. The germline CDR1 and CDR2 sequences are MNHEY and SVGAGI. V shed 7 bases and J 8 bases; nucleotides not matched to a gene: 3. The CDR3 is made up of 12 amino acids. The TCR comes from a man aged 18-30 years in good health and CMV-seronegative. The chain has TRBV6-5 and TRBJ1-2; 11 positions match TRBD1. Material for sequencing was PBMCs. The CDR3 loop reads CASTDRGHGYTF. Written as DNA, the CDR3 is TGTGCCAGCACGGACAGGGGGCACGGCTACACCTTC.